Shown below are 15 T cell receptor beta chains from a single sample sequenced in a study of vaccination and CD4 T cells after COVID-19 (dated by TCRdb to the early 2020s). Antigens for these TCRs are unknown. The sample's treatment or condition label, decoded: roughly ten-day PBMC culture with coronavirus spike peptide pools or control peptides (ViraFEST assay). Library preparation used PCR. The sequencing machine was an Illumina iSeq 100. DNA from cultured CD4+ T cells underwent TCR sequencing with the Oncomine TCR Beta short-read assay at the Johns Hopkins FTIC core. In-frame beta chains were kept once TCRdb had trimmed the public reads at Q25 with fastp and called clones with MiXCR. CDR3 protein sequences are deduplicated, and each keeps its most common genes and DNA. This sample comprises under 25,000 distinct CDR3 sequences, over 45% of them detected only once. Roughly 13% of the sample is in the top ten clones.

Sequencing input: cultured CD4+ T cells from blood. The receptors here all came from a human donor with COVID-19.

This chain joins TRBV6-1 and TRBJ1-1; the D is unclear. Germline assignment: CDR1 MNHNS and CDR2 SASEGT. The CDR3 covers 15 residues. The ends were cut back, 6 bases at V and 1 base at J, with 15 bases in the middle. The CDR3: CASSSLIDSNTEAFF. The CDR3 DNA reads TGTGCCAGCAGCTCGCTTATAGATTCGAACACTGAAGCTTTCTTT.

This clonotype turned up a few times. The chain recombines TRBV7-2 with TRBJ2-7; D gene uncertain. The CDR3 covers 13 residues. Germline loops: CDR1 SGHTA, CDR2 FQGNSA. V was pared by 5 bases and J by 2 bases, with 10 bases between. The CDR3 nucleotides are TGTGCCAGCAGCCCCGGACGTACCTACGAGCAGTACTTC. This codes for CASSPGRTYEQYF.

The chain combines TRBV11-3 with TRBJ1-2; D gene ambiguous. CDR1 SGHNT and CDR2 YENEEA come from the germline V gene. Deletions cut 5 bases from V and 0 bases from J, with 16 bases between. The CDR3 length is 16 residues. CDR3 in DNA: TGTGCCAGCAGCCCGAACTGGGCTGGACCTAACTATGGCTACACCTTC. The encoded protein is CASSPNWAGPNYGYTF.

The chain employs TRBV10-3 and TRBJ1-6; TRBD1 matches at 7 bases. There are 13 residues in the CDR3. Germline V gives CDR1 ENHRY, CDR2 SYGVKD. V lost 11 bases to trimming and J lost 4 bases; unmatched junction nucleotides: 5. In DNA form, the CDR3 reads TGTGCCTCCAGGGGGGTTTATAATTCACCCCTCCACTTT. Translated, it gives CASRGVYNSPLHF.

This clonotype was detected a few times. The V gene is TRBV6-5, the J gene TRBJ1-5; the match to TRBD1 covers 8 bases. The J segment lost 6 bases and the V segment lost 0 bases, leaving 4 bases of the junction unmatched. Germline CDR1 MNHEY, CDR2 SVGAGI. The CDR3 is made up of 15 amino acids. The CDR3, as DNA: TGTGCCAGCAGTTACTCCAGGGGGCTCAGTCAGCCCCAGCATTTT. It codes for CASSYSRGLSQPQHF.

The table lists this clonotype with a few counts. The CDR3 sequence: CASSRTSGGVRTDTQYF. The DNA for the CDR3 is TGTGCCAGCAGCCGAACTAGCGGGGGGGTTCGCACAGATACGCAGTATTTT. The rearrangement joins TRBV6-2 or TRBV6-3 to TRBJ2-3, with 13 bases aligning to TRBD2. Trimming cost V 6 bases and J 1 base; bases outside gene matches: 7. CDR1 MNHEY and CDR2 SVGEGT come from the germline V gene. The CDR3 is 17 residues long.

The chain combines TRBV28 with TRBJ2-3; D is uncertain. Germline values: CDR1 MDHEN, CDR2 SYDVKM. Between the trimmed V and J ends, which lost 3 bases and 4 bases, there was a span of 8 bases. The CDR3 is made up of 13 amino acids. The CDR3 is CASSFFAPDTQYF. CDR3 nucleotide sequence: TGTGCCAGCAGTTTTTTCGCCCCAGATACGCAGTATTTT.

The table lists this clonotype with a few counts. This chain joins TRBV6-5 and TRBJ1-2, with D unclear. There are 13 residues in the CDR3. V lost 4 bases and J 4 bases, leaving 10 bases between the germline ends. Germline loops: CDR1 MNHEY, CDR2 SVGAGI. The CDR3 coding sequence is TGTGCCAGCAGTTCCGTGTTCACCTATGGCTACACCTTC. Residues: CASSSVFTYGYTF.

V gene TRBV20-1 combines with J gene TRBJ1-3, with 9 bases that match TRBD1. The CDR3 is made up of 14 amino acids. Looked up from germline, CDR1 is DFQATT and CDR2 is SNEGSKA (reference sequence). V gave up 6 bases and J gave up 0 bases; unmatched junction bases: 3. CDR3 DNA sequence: TGCAGTGCCGCGGACAGGGGCTCTGGAAACACCATATATTTT. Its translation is CSAADRGSGNTIYF.

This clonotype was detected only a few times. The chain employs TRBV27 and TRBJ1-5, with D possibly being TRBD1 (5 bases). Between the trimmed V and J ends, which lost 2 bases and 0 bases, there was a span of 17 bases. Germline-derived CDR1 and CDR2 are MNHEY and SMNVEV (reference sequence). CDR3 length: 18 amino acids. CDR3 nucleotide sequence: TGTGCCAGCAGTTTAGTTTCGGGGCAGCCCTATAGCAATCAGCCCCAGCATTTT. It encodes CASSLVSGQPYSNQPQHF.

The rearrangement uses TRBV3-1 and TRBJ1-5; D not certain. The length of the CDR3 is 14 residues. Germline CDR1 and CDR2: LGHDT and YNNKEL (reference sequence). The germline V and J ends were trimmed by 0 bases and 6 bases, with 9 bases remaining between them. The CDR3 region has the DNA TGTGCCAGCAGCCAAGATTGTAGTGGTCAGCCCCAGCATTTT. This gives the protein CASSQDCSGQPQHF.

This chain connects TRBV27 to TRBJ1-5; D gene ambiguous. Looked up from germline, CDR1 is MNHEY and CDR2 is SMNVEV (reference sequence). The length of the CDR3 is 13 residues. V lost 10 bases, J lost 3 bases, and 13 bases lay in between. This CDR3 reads CATREFYNQPQHF. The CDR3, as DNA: TGTGCCACCCGGGAGTTCTACAATCAGCCCCAGCATTTT.

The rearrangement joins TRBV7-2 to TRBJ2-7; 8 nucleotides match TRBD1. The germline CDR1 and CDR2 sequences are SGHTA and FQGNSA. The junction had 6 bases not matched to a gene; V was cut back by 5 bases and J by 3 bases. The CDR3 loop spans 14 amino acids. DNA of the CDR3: TGTGCCAGCAGCCGTGGAGGACAGGGCTACGAGCAGTACTTC. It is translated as CASSRGGQGYEQYF.

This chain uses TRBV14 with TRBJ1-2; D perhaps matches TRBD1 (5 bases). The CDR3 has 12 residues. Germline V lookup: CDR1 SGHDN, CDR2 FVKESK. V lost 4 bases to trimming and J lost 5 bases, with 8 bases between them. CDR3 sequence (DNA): TGTGCCAGCAGCCTGGGGGAATATGGCTACACCTTC. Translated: CASSLGEYGYTF.

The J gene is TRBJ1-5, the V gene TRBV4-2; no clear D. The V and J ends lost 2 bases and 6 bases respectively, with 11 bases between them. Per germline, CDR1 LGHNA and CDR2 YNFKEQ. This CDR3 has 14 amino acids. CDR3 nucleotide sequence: TGTGCCAGCAGCCAACCGGACGTTCTTCAGCCCCAGCATTTT. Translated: CASSQPDVLQPQHF.